One and the same sample provided the 20 T cell receptor beta chains below, sequenced in a study of blood T cell repertoires in COVID-19. The repertoire was sequenced with immunoSEQ multiplex PCR; TCRdb's copy has only in-frame clones and lacks some. This sample has more than 150,000 clones, with roughly four fifths found just once. Material: peripheral blood. The receptors shown here come from a man aged 30 to 39 with active or convalescent COVID-19.

This clone showed up just once. The V gene is TRBV30, the J gene TRBJ2-4; D may be TRBD1 (6 bases). The CDR3 runs 17 residues. Trimming left V 1 base short and J 0 bases short, with 16 bases between. Germline loops: CDR1 GTSNPN, CDR2 SVGIG (reference sequence). The CDR3 protein is CAWSGGGQFIAKNIQYF. The CDR3 coding sequence is TGTGCCTGGAGTGGGGGTGGACAGTTCATAGCCAAAAACATTCAGTACTTC.

V usage is TRBV4-1 and J usage is TRBJ1-2; D possibly corresponds to TRBD1 (5 bases). The CDR3 covers 12 residues. Trimming cost V 5 bases and J 7 bases, with 11 bases left between them. CDR1 is MGHRA, CDR2 YSYEKL, per germline. This chain's CDR3 is CASSFVGGGYTF. For the CDR3, the DNA is TGCGCCAGCAGCTTTGTCGGGGGTGGCTACACCTTC.

V is TRBV5-1 and J is TRBJ2-2; TRBD1 matches at 9 bases. The trim removed 6 bases at V and 3 bases at J, leaving 12 bases unmatched. CDR1 SGHRS and CDR2 YFSETQ come from the germline V gene. The CDR3 runs to 17 residues. This CDR3 is CASNLRLGTGYTGELFF. In DNA form, the CDR3 reads TGCGCCAGCAACCTCCGGCTAGGGACAGGGTACACCGGGGAGCTGTTTTTT.

The chain carries TRBV30 and TRBJ2-4; D perhaps matches TRBD2 (6 bases). Trimming took off 1 base at V and 0 bases at J, with 16 bases between the two ends. CDR3 length: 17 residues. The germline V gene encodes CDR1 GTSNPN and CDR2 SVGIG (reference sequence). CDR3 nucleotide sequence: TGTGCCTGGAGTGGGGGGGACCGCGGGAAAGCCAAAAACATTCAGTACTTC. Translated: CAWSGGDRGKAKNIQYF.

The chain has TRBV5-1 and TRBJ2-3; the D gene is possibly TRBD1 (6 bases). Germline values: CDR1 SGHRS, CDR2 YFSETQ. The CDR3 contains 16 residues. Trimming pared 7 bases from V and 3 bases from J, leaving 21 bases between. CDR3 amino acids: CASGGEGGMGTDTQYF. DNA of the CDR3: TGCGCCAGCGGCGGAGAAGGGGGAATGGGAACAGATACGCAGTATTTT.

The gene calls are TRBV7-6 and TRBJ2-2; 8 positions agree with TRBD1. The CDR3 extends over 15 amino acids. The junction had 2 bases not matched to a gene; V was cut back by 5 bases and J by 0 bases. Germline V gene lookup returns CDR1 SGHVS and CDR2 FNYEAQ. CDR3 region: CASSRDRTNTGELFF. In DNA form, the CDR3 reads TGTGCCAGCAGCCGGGACAGGACGAACACCGGGGAGCTGTTTTTT.

This chain joins TRBV3-1 (or the pseudogene TRBV3-2) and TRBJ1-1, with a tentative D call TRBD1 (5 bases). This CDR3 is built from 16 residues. V shed 0 bases and J shed 3 bases, with 14 bases lying between them. The germline CDR1 and CDR2 sequences are LGHDT and YNNKEL (reference sequence). CDR3 region: CASSQDGRQGHTEAFF. The CDR3, as DNA: TGTGCCAGCAGCCAAGATGGTAGGCAGGGCCACACTGAAGCTTTCTTT.

Comment on this clone: Other DNA sequences in this sample translate to the same CDR3. The chain employs TRBV18 and TRBJ1-1; D gene ambiguous. Germline CDR1 and CDR2: KGHSH and LQKENI. CDR3 length: 13 residues. V was shortened by 6 bases and J by 5 bases, with 13 bases between the two germline ends. CDR3 in DNA: TGTGCCAGCTCCCCTCGGGGAGGGACTGAAGCTTTCTTT. This codes for CASSPRGGTEAFF.

The CDR3 DNA reads TGTGCCAGCAATGGGGCGTACGATGGCTACACCTTC. It codes for CASNGAYDGYTF. The chain employs TRBV28 and TRBJ1-2, with D maybe TRBD1 (5 bases). The CDR3 contains 12 residues. V lost 7 bases and J 6 bases, leaving 12 bases between the germline ends. Per germline, CDR1 MDHEN and CDR2 SYDVKM.

Points on this clone: At one boundary the junction diverges from the germline segment, which might be a read error. This chain links TRBV12-3 or TRBV12-4 with TRBJ2-3; 7 bases agree with TRBD2. The CDR3 is 12 amino acids. This chain's CDR3 is CASRPESSGGTF. The CDR3 region has the DNA TGTGCCAGCAGACCCGAATCCTCGGGGGGTACTTTT.

The V call is TRBV11-2, the J call TRBJ1-5; D remains unclear. The germline gives CDR1 SGHAT, CDR2 FQNNGV. The CDR3 consists of 14 residues. V was cut by 5 bases and J by 1 base, with 9 bases left in between. CDR3 in amino acids: CASSQLGSNQPQHF. CDR3 coding DNA: TGTGCCAGCAGCCAGCTCGGGAGCAATCAGCCCCAGCATTTT.

The chain couples TRBV18 to TRBJ1-1; D unresolved. The CDR3 is 13 amino acids. The V end lost 2 bases, the J end lost 2 bases, and 6 bases lay between the germline ends. CDR1 is KGHSH and CDR2 is LQKENI in the germline V gene. CDR3: CASSPSTNTEAFF. CDR3 nucleotide sequence: TGTGCCAGCTCACCATCAACTAACACTGAAGCTTTCTTT.

For this clone: One end of the junction does not line up with germline, which may come from a read error. Distinct nucleotide sequences in the sample also encode this CDR3. The V and J genes are TRBV4-1 and TRBJ1-2; the D gene is possibly TRBD1 (5 bases). The CDR3 spans 15 residues. Germline values: CDR1 MGHRA, CDR2 YSYEKL. The CDR3 DNA reads as TGCGCCAGCAGCCAGAGCAGGGTTGCCAACTATGGCTACACCTTT. Its translation is CASSQSRVANYGYTF.

This rearrangement joins TRBV9 to TRBJ2-1, with unresolved D. Germline CDR1 reads SGDLS; CDR2 reads YYNGEE. Trimming pared 0 bases from V and 8 bases from J, leaving 12 bases between. CDR3 length equals 14 residues. This CDR3 is CASSVARGLDEQFF. The CDR3 DNA follows: TGTGCCAGCAGCGTAGCTCGAGGTCTAGATGAGCAGTTCTTC.

The chain joins TRBV10-1 to TRBJ1-1; perhaps TRBD1 as D (5 bases). Germline CDR1 is WNHNN and CDR2 is SYGVQD (reference sequence). V gave up 0 bases and J gave up 6 bases, with 14 bases separating them. The CDR3 is made up of 15 amino acids. Here the CDR3 reads CASSESSRGVAEAFF. DNA of the CDR3: TGCGCCAGCAGTGAGTCGAGTCGGGGGGTCGCTGAAGCTTTCTTT.

The V and J genes are TRBV3-1 (or the pseudogene TRBV3-2) and TRBJ2-7, with TRBD2 as a possible D gene (6 bases). Germline V CDR1 and CDR2: LGHDT, YNNKEL (reference sequence). Trimming took off 0 bases at V and 7 bases at J, with 19 bases between the two ends. The CDR3 is 16 residues long. The CDR3 spells CASSQDRGRHLGEQYF. Here the CDR3 DNA reads TGTGCCAGCAGCCAAGATCGAGGGAGGCACCTAGGGGAGCAGTACTTC.

This clone has just a few counts. The chain carries TRBV28 and TRBJ1-2, with D tentatively TRBD1 (6 bases). V was cut by 5 bases and J by 4 bases, with 17 bases left in between. CDR3 size: 15 residues. Per germline, CDR1 MDHEN and CDR2 SYDVKM. The CDR3 here is CASSGPDRFFYGYTF. CDR3 DNA: TGTGCCAGCAGTGGCCCTGACAGGTTCTTCTATGGCTACACCTTC.

This clone was detected only once. The rearrangement links TRBV25-1 to TRBJ1-5; no clear D. Germline loops: CDR1 MGHDK, CDR2 SYGVNS. The V end was cut by 4 bases, the J end by 3 bases, with 10 bases between. This CDR3 comprises 14 residues. The CDR3 reads CASSGREVNQPQHF. The CDR3 DNA reads TGTGCCAGCAGTGGCCGGGAGGTCAATCAGCCCCAGCATTTT.

The V call is TRBV28, the J call TRBJ1-2, with D uncertain. The CDR3 loop spans 14 amino acids. Germline values: CDR1 MDHEN, CDR2 SYDVKM. Trimming pared 2 bases from V and 8 bases from J, leaving 15 bases between. CDR3 bases: TGTGCCAGCAGTTTAATCGGAAAGCGAGGGGGCTACACCTTC. Translated: CASSLIGKRGGYTF.

This clone was detected only a few times. J is TRBJ2-5 and V is TRBV5-4; 12 bases fit TRBD2. Losses at the gene ends were 4 bases for V and 5 bases for J; bases not matched to a gene: 9. This CDR3 comprises 16 residues. The germline V gene has CDR1 SGHNT and CDR2 YYREEE (reference sequence). DNA for the CDR3: TGTGCCAGCAGCCCCTCGCTAGCGGGGGGGCGCGAGACCCAGTACTTC. As protein: CASSPSLAGGRETQYF.